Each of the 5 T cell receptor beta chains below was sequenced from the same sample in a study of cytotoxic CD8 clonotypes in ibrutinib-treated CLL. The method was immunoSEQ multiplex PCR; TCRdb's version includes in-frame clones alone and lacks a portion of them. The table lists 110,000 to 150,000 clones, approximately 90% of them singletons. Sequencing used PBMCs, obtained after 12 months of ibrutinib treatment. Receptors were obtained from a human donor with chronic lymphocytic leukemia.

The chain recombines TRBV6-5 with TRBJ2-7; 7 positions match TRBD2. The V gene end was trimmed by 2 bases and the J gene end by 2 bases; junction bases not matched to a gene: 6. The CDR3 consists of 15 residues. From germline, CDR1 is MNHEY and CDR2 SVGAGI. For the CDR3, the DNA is TGTGCCAGCAGTTACCCGTCTAGCGGCACCTACGAGCAGTACTTC. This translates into CASSYPSSGTYEQYF.

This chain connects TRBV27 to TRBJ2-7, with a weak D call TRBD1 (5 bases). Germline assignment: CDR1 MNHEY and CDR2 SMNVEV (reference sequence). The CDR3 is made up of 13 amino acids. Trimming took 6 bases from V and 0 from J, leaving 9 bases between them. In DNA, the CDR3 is TGTGCCAGCAGGACAGCCCTCTCCTACGAGCAGTACTTC. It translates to CASRTALSYEQYF.

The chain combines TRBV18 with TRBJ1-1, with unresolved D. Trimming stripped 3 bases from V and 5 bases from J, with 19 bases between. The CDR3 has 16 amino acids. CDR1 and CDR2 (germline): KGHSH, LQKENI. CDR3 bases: TGTGCCAGCTCACCTCGGTCGTTTGCAGGAGAAACTGAAGCTTTCTTT. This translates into CASSPRSFAGETEAFF.

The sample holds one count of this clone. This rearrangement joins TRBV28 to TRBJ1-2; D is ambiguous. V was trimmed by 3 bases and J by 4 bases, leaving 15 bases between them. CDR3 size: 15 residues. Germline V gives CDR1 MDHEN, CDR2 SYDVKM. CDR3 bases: TGTGCCAGCAGTTTTTTCCCCAGAGTGAGCTATGGCTACACCTTC. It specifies CASSFFPRVSYGYTF.

CDR3 bases: TGTGCCAGCAGCTTAATGGTAGTGGGATGGGATGAGCAGTTCTTC. Protein product: CASSLMVVGWDEQFF. V usage is TRBV11-2 and J usage is TRBJ2-1; no reliable D call. This CDR3 is 15 amino acids long. CDR1 is SGHAT, CDR2 FQNNGV, per germline. V dropped 2 bases and J dropped 8 bases, with 16 bases sitting between them.